This T cell receptor beta chain is from a study of blood T cell repertoires in COVID-19. Repertoires were generated with immunoSEQ multiplex PCR, while TCRdb's copy carries only in-frame clones and drops some. The table lists over 200,000 clones, 88% of them singletons, with under 4.5% in the top ten. Sequencing was done on a sample of PBMCs or T cells enriched from blood (not recorded which). The clonotype originates from a woman between 25 and 40 years old who had been exposed to COVID-19.

This CDR3 is CASSITGRNYGYTF. CDR3 in DNA: TGTGCCAGTAGTATTACAGGTCGGAACTATGGCTACACCTTC. This chain links TRBV19 with TRBJ1-2; maybe TRBD1 (5 bases). The CDR3 length is 14 residues. From germline, CDR1 is LNHDA and CDR2 SQIVND (reference sequence). Trimming removed 3 bases from V and 2 bases from J, with 10 bases in between.